The clone carrying this TCR beta chain was observed a few times. Its antigen is not identified. The data originate from a study of vaccination and CD4 T cells after COVID-19. Sample treatment: approximately nine-day PBMC culture with coronavirus spike peptide pools or control peptides (ViraFEST assay). At the Johns Hopkins FTIC core, DNA taken from cultured CD4+ T cells was sequenced by way of the Oncomine TCR Beta short-read assay. TCRdb reanalysed the PCR reads using MiXCR and keeps one entry per CDR3 protein. The sample lists over 10,000 distinct CDR3 sequences, roughly 76% seen once, with 20% to 25% in the top ten. This sequence was found in a human donor who had recovered from COVID-19. Sequenced sample: CD4+ T cells from blood, cultured in vitro.

The CDR3: CASSLGPSGGSTPQYF. Written as DNA, the CDR3 is TGTGCCAGCAGCTTAGGTCCTTCAGGGGGCAGTACACCCCAGTACTTC. This sequence joins TRBV7-6 and TRBJ2-7; 8 bases are a match to TRBD1. The CDR3 has 16 amino acids. Germline V gene sequence: CDR1 SGHVS, CDR2 FNYEAQ. With 1 base clipped from V and 10 bases from J, the junction kept 15 bases outside the gene matches.